This T cell receptor (beta chain) originates from a study of blood T cell repertoires in COVID-19. Study-wide background: Both acute and convalescent COVID-19 samples were obtained from the United States, Italy and Spain. PBMCs, B-cell-depleted T cells, or T cells were the source of the cDNA or gDNA that made up the material.

Trimming cost V 3 bases and J 7 bases; bases outside gene matches: 0. The CDR3 extends over 12 amino acids. Germline lookup yields CDR1 MGHDK and CDR2 SYGVNS. As processed by the authors: Estimation of nucleated cell counts relied on the amplification of reference gene primers. The data were produced by immunoSEQ multiplex PCR, yet TCRdb's version contains in-frame clones alone and is incomplete. V and J calls and clone size are copied from that table; D and trimming were computed from the DNA. The sample has 240,000 or so clones; 85% to 90% are singletons. The chain joins TRBV25-1 to TRBJ1-2; TRBD1 matches at 9 bases. The specimen sequenced was peripheral blood. This sequence originates from a man aged 60-69 years with acute or convalescent COVID-19. CDR3 sequence: CASSETGGGYTF. The CDR3 DNA sequence: TGTGCCAGCAGTGAGACAGGGGGTGGCTACACCTTC.